The 2 T cell receptor beta chains below all came from one sample that was sequenced in a study of a mutant IDH1 vaccine in newly diagnosed glioma. Described time point: week 35, safety follow-up. Vaccine doses each comprised 300 ug of mutant IDH1 20-mer peptide, with topical imiquimod. Some clones are missing from TCRdb's copy, which holds only in-frame ones; the method was immunoSEQ multiplex PCR. Here the sample spans about 48,000 clones, more than 65% being singletons. No cognate antigen is known for these TCRs. Source: PBMCs, taken from a glioma patient whose treatment included an IDH1 peptide vaccine. Every receptor here comes from a man in his forties with glioma.

The V and J genes are TRBV5-8 and TRBJ1-5; the D is unclear. The CDR3 has 12 amino acids. Germline loops: CDR1 SGHTS, CDR2 YDEGEE. Trimming removed 4 bases at V and 7 bases at J, with 9 bases between. The CDR3 reads CASSQEGQPQHF. CDR3 nucleotides: TGTGCCAGCAGCCAAGAGGGACAGCCCCAGCATTTT.

A single count supports this clone. The rearrangement uses TRBV6-6 and TRBJ1-4, with D possibly being TRBD1 (6 bases). CDR3 length: 14 amino acids. V was shortened by 1 base and J by 5 bases, with 8 bases between the two germline ends. Germline CDR1 and CDR2: MNHNY and SVGAGI (reference sequence). In nucleotides, the CDR3 is TGTGCCAGCAGTTACTTTGGGGGCAATGAAAAACTGTTTTTT. This codes for CASSYFGGNEKLFF.